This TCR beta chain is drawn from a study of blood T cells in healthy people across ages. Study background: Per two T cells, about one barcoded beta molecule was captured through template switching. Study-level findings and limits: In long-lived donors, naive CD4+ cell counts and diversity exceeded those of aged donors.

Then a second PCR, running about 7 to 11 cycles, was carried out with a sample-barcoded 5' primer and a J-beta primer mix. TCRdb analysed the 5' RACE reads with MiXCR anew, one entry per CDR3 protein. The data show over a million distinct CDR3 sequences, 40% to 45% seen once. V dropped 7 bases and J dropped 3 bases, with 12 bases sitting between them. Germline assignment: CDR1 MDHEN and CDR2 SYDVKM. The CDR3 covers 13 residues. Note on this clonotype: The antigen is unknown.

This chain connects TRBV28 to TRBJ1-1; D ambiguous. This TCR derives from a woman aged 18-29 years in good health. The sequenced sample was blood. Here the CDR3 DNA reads TGTGCCAGCACCCTTCGCGATTACACTGAAGCTTTCTTT. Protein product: CASTLRDYTEAFF. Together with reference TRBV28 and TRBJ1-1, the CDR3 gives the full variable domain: DVKVTQSSRYLVKRTGEKVFLECVQDMDHENMFWYRQDPGLGLRLIYFSYDVKMKEKGDIPEGYSVSREKKERFSLILESASTNQTSMYLCASTLRDYTEAFFGQGTRLTVV.